Listed here is a single T cell receptor (beta chain). Clones were sequenced by immunoSEQ multiplex PCR, and TCRdb holds only the in-frame ones, with some missing. The table records approximately 760,000 clones, 75% to 90% of them present only once. These data originate in a study of shared T cell receptors in the human thymus. The data also belong to a second study, concerning human thymus T cells. This second study says: Donors consisted of healthy Finnish infants (having corrective surgery for congenital heart defects). Corrective heart surgery yielded resections, and these provided the thymus tissue. V and J gene usage appeared biased in thymic and blood repertoires. In unrelated individuals, thymic repertoires overlapped highly, according to related research.

Sample: thymocytes. This sequence was found in a girl younger than two with a congenital heart defect.

The CDR3 region is CASSLFVGRGFLWSPLHF. The CDR3 region has the DNA TGTGCCAGCAGCTTATTCGTTGGCAGGGGATTTCTGTGGTCACCCCTCCACTTT. The chain employs TRBV7-2 and TRBJ1-6; maybe TRBD1 (6 bases). Looked up from germline, CDR1 is SGHTA and CDR2 is FQGNSA. CDR3 length: 18 amino acids. The germline V and J ends were trimmed by 2 bases and 10 bases, with 24 bases remaining between them.